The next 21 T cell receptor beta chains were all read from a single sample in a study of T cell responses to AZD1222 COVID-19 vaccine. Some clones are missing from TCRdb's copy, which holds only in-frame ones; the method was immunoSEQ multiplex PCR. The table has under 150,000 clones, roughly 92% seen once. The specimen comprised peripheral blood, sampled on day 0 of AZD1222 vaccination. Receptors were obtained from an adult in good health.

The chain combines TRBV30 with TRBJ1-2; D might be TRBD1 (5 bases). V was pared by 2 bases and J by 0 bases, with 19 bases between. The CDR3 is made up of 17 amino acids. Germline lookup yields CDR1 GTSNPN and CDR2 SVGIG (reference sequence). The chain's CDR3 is CAWSFPGLGHSNYGYTF. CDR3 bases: TGTGCCTGGAGTTTCCCCGGACTCGGACACTCTAACTATGGCTACACCTTC.

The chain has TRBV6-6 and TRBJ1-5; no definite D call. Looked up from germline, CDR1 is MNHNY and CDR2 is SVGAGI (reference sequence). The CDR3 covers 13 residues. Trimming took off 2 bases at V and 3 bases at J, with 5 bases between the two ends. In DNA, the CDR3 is TGTGCCAGCAGTTACGACCACAATCAGCCCCAGCATTTT. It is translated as CASSYDHNQPQHF.

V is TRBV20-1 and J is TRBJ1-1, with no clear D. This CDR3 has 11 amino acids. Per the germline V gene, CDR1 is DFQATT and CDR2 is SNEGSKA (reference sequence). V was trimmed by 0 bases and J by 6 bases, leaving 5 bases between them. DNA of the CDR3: TGCAGTGCTAGAGAGGCATCTGAAGCTTTCTTT. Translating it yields CSAREASEAFF.

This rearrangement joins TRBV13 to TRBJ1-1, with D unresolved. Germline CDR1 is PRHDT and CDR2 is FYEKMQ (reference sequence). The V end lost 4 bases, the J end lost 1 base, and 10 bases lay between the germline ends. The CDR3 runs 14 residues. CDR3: CASSSGPGNTEAFF. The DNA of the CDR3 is TGTGCCAGCAGCTCCGGACCGGGGAACACTGAAGCTTTCTTT.

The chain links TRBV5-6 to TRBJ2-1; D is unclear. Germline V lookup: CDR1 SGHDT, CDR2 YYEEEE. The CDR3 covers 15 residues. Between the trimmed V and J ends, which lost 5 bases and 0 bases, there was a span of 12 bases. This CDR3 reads CASSYDTHSYNEQFF. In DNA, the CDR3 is TGTGCCAGCAGTTACGACACCCACTCCTACAATGAGCAGTTCTTC.

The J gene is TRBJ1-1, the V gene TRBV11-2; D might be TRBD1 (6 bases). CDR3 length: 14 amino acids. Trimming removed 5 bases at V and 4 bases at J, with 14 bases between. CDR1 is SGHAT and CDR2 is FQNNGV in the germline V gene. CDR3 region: CASSDLGGGTEAFF. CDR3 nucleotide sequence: TGTGCCAGCAGCGATTTAGGGGGGGGCACTGAAGCTTTCTTT.

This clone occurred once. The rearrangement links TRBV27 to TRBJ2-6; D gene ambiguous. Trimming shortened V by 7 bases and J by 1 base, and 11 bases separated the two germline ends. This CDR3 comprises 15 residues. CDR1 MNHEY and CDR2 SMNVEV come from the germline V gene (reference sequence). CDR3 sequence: CASKVSTSGANVLTF. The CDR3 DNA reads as TGTGCCAGCAAAGTTAGCACATCTGGGGCCAACGTCCTGACTTTC.

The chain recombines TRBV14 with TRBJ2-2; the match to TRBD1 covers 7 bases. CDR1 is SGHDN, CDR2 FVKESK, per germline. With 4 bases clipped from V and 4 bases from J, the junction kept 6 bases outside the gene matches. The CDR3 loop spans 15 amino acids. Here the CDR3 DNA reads TGTGCCAGCAGCCGCAGGGCAGGGGGCACCGGGGAGCTGTTTTTT. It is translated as CASSRRAGGTGELFF. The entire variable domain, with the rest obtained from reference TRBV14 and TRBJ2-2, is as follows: EAGVTQFPSHSVIEKGQTVTLRCDPISGHDNLYWYRRVMGKEIKFLLHFVKESKQDESGMPNNRFLAERTGGTYSTLKVQPAELEDSGVYFCASSRRAGGTGELFFGEGSRLTVL.

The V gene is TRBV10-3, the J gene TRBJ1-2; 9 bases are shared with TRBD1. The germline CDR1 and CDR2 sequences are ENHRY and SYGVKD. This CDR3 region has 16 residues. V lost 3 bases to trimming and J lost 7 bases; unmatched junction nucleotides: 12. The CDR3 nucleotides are TGTGCCATCAGTGACCGGGACAGGGCAGGGACCGTTGGCTACACCTTC. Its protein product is CAISDRDRAGTVGYTF.

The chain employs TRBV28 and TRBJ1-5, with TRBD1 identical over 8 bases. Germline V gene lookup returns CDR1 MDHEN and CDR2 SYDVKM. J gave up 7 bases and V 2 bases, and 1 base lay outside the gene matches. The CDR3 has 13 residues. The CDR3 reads CASSLTGGQPQHF. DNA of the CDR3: TGTGCCAGCAGTTTAACAGGGGGGCAGCCCCAGCATTTT.

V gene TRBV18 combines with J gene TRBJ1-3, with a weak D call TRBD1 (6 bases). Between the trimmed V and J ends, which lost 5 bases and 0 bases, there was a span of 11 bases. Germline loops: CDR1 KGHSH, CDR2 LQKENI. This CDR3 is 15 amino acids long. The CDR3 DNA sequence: TGTGCCAGCTCATCGACAGGCGGCTCTGGAAACACCATATATTTT. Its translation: CASSSTGGSGNTIYF. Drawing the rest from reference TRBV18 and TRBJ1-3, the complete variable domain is NAGVMQNPRHLVRRRGQEARLRCSPMKGHSHVYWYRQLPEEGLKFMVYLQKENIIDESGMPKERFSAEFPKEGPSILRIQQVVRGDSAAYFCASSSTGGSGNTIYFGEGSWLTVV.

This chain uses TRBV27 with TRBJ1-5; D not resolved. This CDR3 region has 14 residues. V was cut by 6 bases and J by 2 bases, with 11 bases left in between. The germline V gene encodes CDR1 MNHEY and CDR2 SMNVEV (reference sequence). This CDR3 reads CASSPSWGNQPQHF. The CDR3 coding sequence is TGTGCCAGCAGCCCCTCGTGGGGCAATCAGCCCCAGCATTTT.

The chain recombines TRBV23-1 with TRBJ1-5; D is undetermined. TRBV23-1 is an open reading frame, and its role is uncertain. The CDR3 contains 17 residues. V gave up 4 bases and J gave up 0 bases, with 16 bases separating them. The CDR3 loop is CASSPGDAYHSNQPQHF. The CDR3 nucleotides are TGCGCCAGCAGTCCTGGGGATGCTTACCATAGCAATCAGCCCCAGCATTTT.

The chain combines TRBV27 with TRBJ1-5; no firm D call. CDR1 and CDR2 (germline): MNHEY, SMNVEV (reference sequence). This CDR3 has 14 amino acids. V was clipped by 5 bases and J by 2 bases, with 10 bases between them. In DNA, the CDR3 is TGTGCCAGCAGTCCCATGGGCGGCAATCAGCCCCAGCATTTT. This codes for CASSPMGGNQPQHF.

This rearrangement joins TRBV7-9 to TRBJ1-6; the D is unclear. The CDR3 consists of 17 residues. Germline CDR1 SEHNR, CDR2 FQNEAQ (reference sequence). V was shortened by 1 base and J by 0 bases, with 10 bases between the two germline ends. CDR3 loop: CASSLGDSLSYNSPLHF. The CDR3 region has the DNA TGTGCCAGCAGCTTAGGGGATTCGCTCTCCTATAATTCACCCCTCCACTTT. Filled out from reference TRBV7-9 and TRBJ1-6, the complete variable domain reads DTGVSQNPRHKITKRGQNVTFRCDPISEHNRLYWYRQTLGQGPEFLTYFQNEAQLEKSRLLSDRFSAERPKGSFSTLEIQRTEQGDSAMYLCASSLGDSLSYNSPLHFGNGTRLTVT.

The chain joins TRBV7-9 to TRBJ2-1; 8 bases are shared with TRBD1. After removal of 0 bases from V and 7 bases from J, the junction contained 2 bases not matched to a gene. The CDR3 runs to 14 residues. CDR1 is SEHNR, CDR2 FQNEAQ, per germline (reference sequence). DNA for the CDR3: TGTGCCAGCAGCTTAGCCAGGGGGCTTAATGAGCAGTTCTTC. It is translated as CASSLARGLNEQFF.

The CDR3 sequence: CASSTREAFF. The CDR3 DNA follows: TGCGCCAGCAGCACTCGTGAAGCTTTCTTT. This chain links TRBV5-1 with TRBJ1-1; no reliable D call. Trimming removed 4 bases from V and 7 bases from J, with 5 bases in between. The CDR3 length is 10 residues. Looked up from germline, CDR1 is SGHRS and CDR2 is YFSETQ. Drawing the rest from reference TRBV5-1 and TRBJ1-1, the complete variable domain is KAGVTQTPRYLIKTRGQQVTLSCSPISGHRSVSWYQQTPGQGLQFLFEYFSETQRNKGNFPGRFSGRQFSNSRSEMNVSTLELGDSALYLCASSTREAFFGQGTRLTVV.

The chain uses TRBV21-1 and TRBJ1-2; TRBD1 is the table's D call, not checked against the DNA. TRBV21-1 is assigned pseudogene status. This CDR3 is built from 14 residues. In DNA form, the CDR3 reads TGTGCCGGCAGCAAAGCGCAGGGCCCTGGAGGCTACACCTTC. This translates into CAGSKAQGPGGYTF.

The CDR3 DNA reads TGTGCCAGCAGTGAAGTTTCCGAGAACACTGAAGCTTTCTTT. Encoded protein: CASSEVSENTEAFF. The rearrangement links TRBV6-1 to TRBJ1-1; unclear D gene. CDR1 is MNHNS, CDR2 SASEGT, per germline. The CDR3 contains 14 residues. V shed 1 base and J shed 1 base, with 7 bases lying between them.

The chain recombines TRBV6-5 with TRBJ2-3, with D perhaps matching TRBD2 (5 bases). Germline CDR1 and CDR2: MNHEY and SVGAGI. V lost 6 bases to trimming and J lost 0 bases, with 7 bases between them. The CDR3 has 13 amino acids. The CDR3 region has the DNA TGTGCCAGCAGGGAGGACAGCACAGATACGCAGTATTTT. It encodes CASREDSTDTQYF.

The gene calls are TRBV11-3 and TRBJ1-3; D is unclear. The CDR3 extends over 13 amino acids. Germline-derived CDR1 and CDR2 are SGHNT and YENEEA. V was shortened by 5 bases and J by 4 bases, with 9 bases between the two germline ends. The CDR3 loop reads CASSLNSGNTIYF. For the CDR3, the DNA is TGTGCCAGCAGCCTCAACTCGGGAAACACCATATATTTT. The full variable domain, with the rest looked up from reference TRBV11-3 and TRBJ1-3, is EAGVVQSPRYKIIEKKQPVAFWCNPISGHNTLYWYLQNLGQGPELLIRYENEEAVDDSQLPKDRFSAERLKGVDSTLKIQPAELGDSAVYLCASSLNSGNTIYFGEGSWLTVV.